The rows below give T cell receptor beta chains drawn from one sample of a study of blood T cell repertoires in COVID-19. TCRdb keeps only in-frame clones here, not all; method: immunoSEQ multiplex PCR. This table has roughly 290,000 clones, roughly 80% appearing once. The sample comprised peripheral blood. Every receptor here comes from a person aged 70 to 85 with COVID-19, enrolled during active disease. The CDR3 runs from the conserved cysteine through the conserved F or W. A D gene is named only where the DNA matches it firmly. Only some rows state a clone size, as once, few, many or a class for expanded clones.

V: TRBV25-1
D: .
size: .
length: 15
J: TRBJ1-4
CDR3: CASSEWRATNEKLFF
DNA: TGTGCCAGCAGTGAATGGAGGGCAACTAATGAAAAACTGTTTTTT

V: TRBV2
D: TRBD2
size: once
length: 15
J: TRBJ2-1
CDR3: CARRLAGSTYNEQFF
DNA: TGTGCCCGCCGACTAGCGGGGAGTACCTACAATGAGCAGTTCTTC

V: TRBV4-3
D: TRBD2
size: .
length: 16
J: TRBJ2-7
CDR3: CASSQETSGGDYEQYF
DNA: TGCGCCAGCAGCCAAGAGACTAGCGGGGGGGACTACGAGCAGTACTTC

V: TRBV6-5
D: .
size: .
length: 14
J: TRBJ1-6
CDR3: CASSRHQDNSPLHF
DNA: TGTGCCAGCAGTCGCCACCAGGATAATTCACCCCTCCACTTT

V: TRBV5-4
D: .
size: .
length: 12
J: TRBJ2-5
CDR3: CASSLLRETQYF
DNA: TGTGCCAGCAGCTTACTTAGAGAGACCCAGTACTTC

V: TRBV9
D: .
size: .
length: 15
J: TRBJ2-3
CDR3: CASSRRDASTDTQYF
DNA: TGTGCCAGCAGTCGGAGGGATGCTAGCACAGATACGCAGTATTTT

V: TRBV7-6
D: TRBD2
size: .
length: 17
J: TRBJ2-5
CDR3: CASSLGASGRIGETQYF
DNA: TGTGCCAGCAGCTTAGGCGCTAGCGGGAGGATTGGAGAGACCCAGTACTTC

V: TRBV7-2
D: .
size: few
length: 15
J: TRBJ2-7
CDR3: CASSPGTRFSYEQYF
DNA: TGTGCCAGCAGCCCCGGGACACGCTTCTCCTACGAGCAGTACTTC

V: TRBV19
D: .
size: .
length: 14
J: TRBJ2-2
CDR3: CASRAGFGTGELFF
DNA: TGTGCCAGTAGGGCGGGATTTGGCACCGGGGAGCTGTTTTTT

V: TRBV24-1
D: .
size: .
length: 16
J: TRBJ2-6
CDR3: CATSDTPGSGANVLTF
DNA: TGTGCCACCAGTGATACCCCAGGATCTGGGGCCAACGTCCTGACTTTC

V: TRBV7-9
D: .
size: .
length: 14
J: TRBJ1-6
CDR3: CASSLKRENSPLHF
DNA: TGTGCCAGCAGCTTAAAACGCGAGAATTCACCCCTCCACTTT

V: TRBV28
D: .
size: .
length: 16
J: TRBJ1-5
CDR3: CASSFRGAYSNQPQHF
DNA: TGTGCCAGCAGTTTTCGCGGGGCTTATAGCAATCAGCCCCAGCATTTT

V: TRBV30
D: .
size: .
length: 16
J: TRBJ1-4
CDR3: CAWSVPERGGNEKLFF
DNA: TGTGCCTGGAGTGTACCGGAAAGGGGAGGTAATGAAAAACTGTTTTTT

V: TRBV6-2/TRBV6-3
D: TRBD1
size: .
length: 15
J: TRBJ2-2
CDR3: CASSRDSANTGELFF
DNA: TGTGCCAGCAGCCGGGACAGCGCGAACACCGGGGAGCTGTTTTTT

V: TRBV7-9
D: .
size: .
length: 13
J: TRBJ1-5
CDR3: CASRNAENQPQHF
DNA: TGTGCCAGCAGAAACGCGGAGAATCAGCCCCAGCATTTT

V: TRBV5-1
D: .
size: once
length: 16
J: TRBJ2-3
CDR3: CASIFRGVVGTDTQYF
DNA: TGCGCCAGCATCTTCAGGGGGGTCGTTGGCACAGATACGCAGTATTTT

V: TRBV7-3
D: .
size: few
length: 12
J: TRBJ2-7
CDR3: CASSPPDYTQYF
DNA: TGTGCCAGCAGCCCGCCGGACTACACGCAGTACTTC

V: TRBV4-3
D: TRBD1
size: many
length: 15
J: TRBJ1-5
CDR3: CASSKRRGRDQPQHF
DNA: TGCGCCAGCAGCAAACGAAGGGGGCGAGATCAGCCCCAGCATTTT

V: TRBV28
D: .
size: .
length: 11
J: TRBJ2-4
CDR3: CASSYGSIQYF
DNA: TGTGCCAGCAGTTATGGGAGCATTCAGTACTTC

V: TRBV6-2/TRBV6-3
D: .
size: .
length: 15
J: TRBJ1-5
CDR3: CASSSNRNSNQPQHF
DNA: TGTGCCAGCAGTTCCAACAGAAATAGCAATCAGCCCCAGCATTTT

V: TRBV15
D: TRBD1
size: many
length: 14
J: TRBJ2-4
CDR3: CATSRDHAGTEGHF
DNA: TGTGCCACCAGCAGAGATCATGCCGGGACAGAGGGTCACTTC